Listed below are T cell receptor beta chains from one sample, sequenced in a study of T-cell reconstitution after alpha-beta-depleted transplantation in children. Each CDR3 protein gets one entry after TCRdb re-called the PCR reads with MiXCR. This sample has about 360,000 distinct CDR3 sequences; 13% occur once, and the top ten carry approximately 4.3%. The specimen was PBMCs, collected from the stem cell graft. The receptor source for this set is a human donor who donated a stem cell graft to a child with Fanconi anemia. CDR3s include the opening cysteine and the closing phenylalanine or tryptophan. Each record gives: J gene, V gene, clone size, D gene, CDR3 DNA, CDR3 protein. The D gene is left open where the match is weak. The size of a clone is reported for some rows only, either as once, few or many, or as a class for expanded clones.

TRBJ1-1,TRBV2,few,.,TGTGCCAGCAGTGATGGTCGGGGTGAGATGAACACTGAAGCTTTCTTT,CASSDGRGEMNTEAFF
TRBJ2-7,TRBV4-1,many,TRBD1,TGCGCCAGCAGCCGCCAGACAGGGTTGGGAGAGCAGTACTTC,CASSRQTGLGEQYF
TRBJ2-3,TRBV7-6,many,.,TGTGCCAGCAGTCCAGGGATCCCAGATACGCAGTATTTT,CASSPGIPDTQYF
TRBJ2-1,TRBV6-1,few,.,TGTGCCAGCAGACCTCAGGTGTTATCCTACAATGAGCAGTTCTTC,CASRPQVLSYNEQFF
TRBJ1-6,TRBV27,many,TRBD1,TGTGCCAGCCTCCCCCGGGACAGCCGAAATTCACCCCTCCACTTT,CASLPRDSRNSPLHF
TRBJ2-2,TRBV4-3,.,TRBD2,TGCGCCAGCAGCCCTCAACTAGCGGGGGGAGACACCGGGGAGCTGTTTTTT,CASSPQLAGGDTGELFF
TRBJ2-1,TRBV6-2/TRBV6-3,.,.,TGTGCCAGCAGTTACCCTCAGGGTAGCTCCTACAATGAGCAGTTCTTC,CASSYPQGSSYNEQFF
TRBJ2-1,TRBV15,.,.,TGTGCCACCGGTGCGGGTAGCTCCTACAATGAGCAGTTCTTC,CATGAGSSYNEQFF
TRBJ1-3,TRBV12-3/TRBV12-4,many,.,TGTGCCAGCACTTCCCGGGCTTATTCTGGAAACACCATATATTTT,CASTSRAYSGNTIYF
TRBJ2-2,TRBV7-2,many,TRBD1,TGTGCCAGCAGGCGGCCGGGACAGGGGAGGAGGAACACCGGGGAGCTGTTTTTT,CASRRPGQGRRNTGELFF
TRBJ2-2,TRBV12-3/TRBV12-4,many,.,TGTGCCAGCAGTTTGGGACACCCCACCGGGGAGCTGTTTTTT,CASSLGHPTGELFF
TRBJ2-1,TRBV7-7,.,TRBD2,TGTGCCAGCAGCCCGGGACTAGGAGAGGACGAGCAGTTCTTC,CASSPGLGEDEQFF
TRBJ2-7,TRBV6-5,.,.,TGTGCCAGCAGTTACTCGAGAAATACTAACTTCTACGAGCAGTACTTC,CASSYSRNTNFYEQYF
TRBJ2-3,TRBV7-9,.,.,TGTGCCAGCACCTACAACACAGATACGCAGTATTTT,CASTYNTDTQYF
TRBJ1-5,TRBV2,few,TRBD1,TGTGCCAGCAGTGAAGTTGGACAGGGTAGACAGCCCCAGCATTTT,CASSEVGQGRQPQHF
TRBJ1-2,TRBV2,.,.,TGTGCCAGCAGCGGGGGACGGAGTAACTATGGCTACACCTTC,CASSGGRSNYGYTF
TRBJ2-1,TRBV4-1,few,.,TGCGCCAGCAGGGTAGGGGTGGGATCGTCCTACAATGAGCAGTTCTTC,CASRVGVGSSYNEQFF
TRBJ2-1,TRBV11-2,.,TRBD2,TGTGCCAGCAGCCTAGAAGGGCAAGCGGGGGCGTATCTCTCCTACAATGAGCAGTTCTTC,CASSLEGQAGAYLSYNEQFF
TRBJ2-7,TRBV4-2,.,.,TGTGCCAGCAGCCAAGATGGGACTCGCTCCTACGAGCAGTACTTC,CASSQDGTRSYEQYF
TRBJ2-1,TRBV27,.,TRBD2,TGTGCCAGCACCGCGGGGGGCTTGGATGAGCAGTTCTTC,CASTAGGLDEQFF
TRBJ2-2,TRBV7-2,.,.,TGTGCCAGCAGCTTGGCCTCCCACGGGGAGCTGTTTTTT,CASSLASHGELFF
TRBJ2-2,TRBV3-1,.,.,TGTGCCAGCAGCCAAGATTCACAGGAAAGGTCCGGGGAGCTGTTTTTT,CASSQDSQERSGELFF
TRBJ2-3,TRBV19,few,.,TGTGCCAGTAGTCACCCGGGGTCCTCCTGGGGTGATACGCAGTATTTT,CASSHPGSSWGDTQYF
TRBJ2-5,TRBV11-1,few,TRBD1,TGTGCCAGCAGCTTAGTAACGTCAGTGGCAGGGGGCGAAGAGACCCAGTACTTC,CASSLVTSVAGGEETQYF
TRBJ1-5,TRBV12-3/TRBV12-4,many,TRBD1,TGTGCCAGCAGTTTCCACAGGGGGAAATTCGAGTCCCAGCATTTT,CASSFHRGKFESQHF
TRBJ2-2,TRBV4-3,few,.,TGCGCCAGCAGTCTCACAGCGATTCAACCCGGGGAGCTGTTTTTT,CASSLTAIQPGELFF
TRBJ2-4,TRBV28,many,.,TGTGCCAGCAGCCTCCGGGACGGCAGAAACATTCAGTACTTC,CASSLRDGRNIQYF
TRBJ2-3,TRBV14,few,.,TGTGCCAGCAGCCTAAGGACCGGGATATCTGGCACAGATACGCAGTATTTT,CASSLRTGISGTDTQYF
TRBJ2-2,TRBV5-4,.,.,TGTGCCAGCAGCTTGGGGCTCCCCACCGGGGAGCTGTTTTTT,CASSLGLPTGELFF
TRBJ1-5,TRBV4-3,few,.,TGCGCCAGCAGCCAAGTCTTTGGGTCTCGCCAGCCCCAGCATTTT,CASSQVFGSRQPQHF
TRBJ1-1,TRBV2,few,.,TGTGCCAGCAGTGAGATGGGAGGGTTGGAAGCTTTCTTT,CASSEMGGLEAFF
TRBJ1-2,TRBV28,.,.,TGTGCCAGCAGTGCCGGGACACCAGGCTACACCTTC,CASSAGTPGYTF
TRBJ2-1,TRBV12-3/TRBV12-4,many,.,TGTGCCAGCAGGATTGGACATTCACCCTACAATGAGCAGTTCTTC,CASRIGHSPYNEQFF
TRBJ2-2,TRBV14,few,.,TGTGCCAGCAGCCAAGGGTGGGGCCCCTTGAACACCGGGGAGCTGTTTTTT,CASSQGWGPLNTGELFF
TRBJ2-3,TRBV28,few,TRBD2,TGTGCCAGCAGTCCTGTCACTAGCGGGGGGGCTCGAGATACGCAGTATTTT,CASSPVTSGGARDTQYF
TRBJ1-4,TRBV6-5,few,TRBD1,TGTGCCAGCAGTCTCCGACAGGGTGCAACTAATGAAAAACTGTTTTTT,CASSLRQGATNEKLFF
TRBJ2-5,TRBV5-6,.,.,TGTGCCAGCAGCTTGGGAGCGCGAGAGACCCAGTACTTC,CASSLGARETQYF
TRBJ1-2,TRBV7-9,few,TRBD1,TGTGCCAGCAGCTCCAGGGGGCTGATGAGTGGCTACACCTTC,CASSSRGLMSGYTF
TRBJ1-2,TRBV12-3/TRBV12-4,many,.,TGTGCCAGCAGTTGGGGGACGGGGGGCTACACCTTC,CASSWGTGGYTF